Reported below is one T cell receptor beta chain. These data belong to a study of blood T cell repertoires in COVID-19. Trimming shortened V by 0 bases and J by 7 bases, and 19 bases separated the two germline ends. The CDR3 totals 15 residues. Per germline, CDR1 GTSNPN and CDR2 SVGIG (reference sequence). Repertoires were generated with immunoSEQ multiplex PCR, while TCRdb's copy carries only in-frame clones and drops some. The data contain roughly 110,000 clones, approximately 91% of them singletons. This TCR was recovered from an older woman who had recovered from COVID-19. Material for sequencing was peripheral blood. This chain uses TRBV30 with TRBJ2-7; D possibly corresponds to TRBD1 (5 bases). In DNA form, the CDR3 reads TGTGCCTGGAGTGTTTCCTGGTTGGGGCTGGGAGAGCAGTACTTC. The encoded protein is CAWSVSWLGLGEQYF.